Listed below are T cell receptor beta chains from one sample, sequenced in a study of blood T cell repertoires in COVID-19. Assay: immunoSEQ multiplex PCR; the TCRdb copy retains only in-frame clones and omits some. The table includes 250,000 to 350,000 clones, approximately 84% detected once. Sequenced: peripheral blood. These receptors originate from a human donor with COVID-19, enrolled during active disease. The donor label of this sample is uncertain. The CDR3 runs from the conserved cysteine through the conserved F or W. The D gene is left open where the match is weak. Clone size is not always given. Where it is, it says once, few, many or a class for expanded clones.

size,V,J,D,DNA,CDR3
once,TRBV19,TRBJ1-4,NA,TGTGCCAGTAATGAGGGTTTATATGTTCGCGGAAAACTGTTTTTT,CASNEGLYVRGKLFF
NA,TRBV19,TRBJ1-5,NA,TGTGCCAGTAGTATAGACAGGGTTCAGCCCCAGCATTTT,CASSIDRVQPQHF
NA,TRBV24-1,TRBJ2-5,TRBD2,TGTGCCACCAGTAGCGGGATGGGAGAGACCCAGTACTTC,CATSSGMGETQYF
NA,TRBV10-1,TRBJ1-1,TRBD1,TGCGCCAGCAGTGAGTTACAGGGGAAGGACACTGAAGCTTTCTTT,CASSELQGKDTEAFF
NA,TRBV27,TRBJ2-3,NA,TGTGCCAGCAGTTTAGGAGGGGGAGGGACAGATACGCAGTATTTT,CASSLGGGGTDTQYF
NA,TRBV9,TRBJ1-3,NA,TGTGCCAGCAGTCCAGCGGGGAGGCAAAACACCATATATTTT,CASSPAGRQNTIYF
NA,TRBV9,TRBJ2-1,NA,TGTGCCAGTACCGGGGTAGGTCGAGATGAGCAGTTCTTC,CASTGVGRDEQFF
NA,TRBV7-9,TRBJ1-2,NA,TGTGCCAGCAGCTTAGCGGTGATTGGTGACATTCGAGGCTACACCTTC,CASSLAVIGDIRGYTF
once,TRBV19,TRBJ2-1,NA,TGTGCCAGTAGTTCGCGGGACGGCGGGCGATTGGATGAGCAGTTCTTC,CASSSRDGGRLDEQFF
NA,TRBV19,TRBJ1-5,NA,TGTGCCAGTAAAGCGATTTCGAGCAATCAGCCCCAGCATTTT,CASKAISSNQPQHF
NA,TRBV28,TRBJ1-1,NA,TGTGCCAGCACCTTAAGGGGGGGCTTACGGGCTGAAGCTTTCTTT,CASTLRGGLRAEAFF
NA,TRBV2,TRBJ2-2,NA,TGTGCCAGCAAGACAGGAACGAACACCGGGGAGCTGTTTTTT,CASKTGTNTGELFF
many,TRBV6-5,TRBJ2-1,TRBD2,TGTGCCAGCAGGCATGGACTAGCGGGGTACAATGAGCAGTTCTTC,CASRHGLAGYNEQFF
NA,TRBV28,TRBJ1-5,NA,TGTGCCAGCGGGGCCGGGAATCAGCCCCAGCATTTT,CASGAGNQPQHF
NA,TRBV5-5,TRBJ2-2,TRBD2,TGTGCCAGCCGATCAACTAGCGGGAGGGCCCCGAACACCGGGGAGCTGTTTTTT,CASRSTSGRAPNTGELFF
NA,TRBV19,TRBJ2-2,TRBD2,TGTGCCAGCGCGGGCCAGCGGGAGATGAACACCGGGGAGCTGTTTTTT,CASAGQREMNTGELFF
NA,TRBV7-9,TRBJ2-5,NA,TGTGCCAGCAGCTTAGCCGGGGGTAAAGAGACCCAGTACTTC,CASSLAGGKETQYF
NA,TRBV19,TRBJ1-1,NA,TGTGCCAGTAGCAAACAAAACACTGAAGCTTTCTTT,CASSKQNTEAFF